Below, 10 T cell receptor beta chains from the same sample are listed, as sequenced in a study of Graves' ophthalmopathy and Graves' hyperthyroidism. The authors amplified TCR beta CDR3 regions from RNA transcripts. The library came from an HTBI-primed first-round RT-PCR and a second-round multiplex PCR. TCRdb reprocessed the multiplex PCR reads via MiXCR and lists one record per CDR3 protein. Of approximately 640,000 distinct CDR3 sequences listed, over 40% were seen once; the top ten hold around 3%. Sequencing used peripheral blood. Source of these receptors: an adult man with Graves' ophthalmopathy.

The V gene is TRBV11-2, the J gene TRBJ1-6; the match to TRBD1 covers 12 bases. The CDR3 is 16 residues long. V lost 3 bases to trimming and J lost 8 bases; unmatched junction nucleotides: 5. Germline CDR1 is SGHAT and CDR2 is FQNNGV. This CDR3 is CASSLAGTGGHSPLHF. The CDR3 nucleotides are TGTGCCAGCAGCTTGGCCGGGACAGGGGGCCATTCACCCCTCCACTTT.

The V call is TRBV25-1, the J call TRBJ1-4; no firm D call. The V end was cut by 6 bases, the J end by 8 bases, with 16 bases between. The CDR3 covers 14 residues. Germline CDR1 MGHDK, CDR2 SYGVNS. The CDR3 loop is CASSAGSAGEKLFF. CDR3 coding DNA: TGTGCCAGCAGCGCGGGGTCAGCCGGGGAAAAACTGTTTTTT.

The gene calls are TRBV10-3 and TRBJ2-6; TRBD1 might be the D (5 bases). The germline V gene has CDR1 ENHRY and CDR2 SYGVKD. The CDR3 is made up of 15 amino acids. Trimming removed 10 bases at V and 2 bases at J, with 15 bases between. CDR3 in DNA: TGTGCCACCCAGCAGGGAAGGACTGGGGCCAACGTCCTGACTTTC. Protein: CATQQGRTGANVLTF.

The V gene is TRBV4-3, the J gene TRBJ1-2, with TRBD1 identical over 8 bases. In germline, CDR1 is LGHNA, CDR2 YSLEER. The junction had 5 bases not matched to a gene; V was cut back by 2 bases and J by 3 bases. The CDR3 is 15 amino acids. The CDR3 protein is CASSQSSTGDYGYTF. Written as DNA, the CDR3 is TGCGCCAGCAGCCAATCCTCGACAGGGGACTATGGCTACACCTTC.

The chain combines TRBV2 with TRBJ2-6, with 7 bases fitting TRBD1. Germline assignment: CDR1 SNHLY and CDR2 FYNNEI. The J segment lost 0 bases and the V segment lost 10 bases, leaving 9 bases of the junction unmatched. This CDR3 region has 16 residues. The CDR3 region has the DNA TGTGCCACGGACCCAAGGGGGCCCTCTGGGGCCAACGTCCTGACTTTC. This codes for CATDPRGPSGANVLTF.

On this clonotype itself: The junction shows a germline mismatch at one end, possibly a read error. The rearrangement uses TRBV7-2 and TRBJ2-7; D remains ambiguous. This CDR3 contains 13 residues. Germline V CDR1 and CDR2: SGHTA, FQGNSA. CDR3 protein: CDSSLAEAYEQYF. The CDR3 coding sequence is TGTGACAGCAGCTTAGCTGAAGCCTACGAGCAGTACTTC.

This clonotype was detected many times. The J gene is TRBJ2-7, the V gene TRBV7-9; 15 nucleotides agree with TRBD2. The germline CDR1 and CDR2 sequences are SEHNR and FQNEAQ (reference sequence). The CDR3 contains 14 residues. The trim removed 6 bases at V and 4 bases at J, leaving 1 base unmatched. The CDR3 sequence: CASSGTSGGYEQYF. The CDR3 DNA reads TGTGCCAGCAGTGGGACTAGCGGGGGGTACGAGCAGTACTTC.

In this sample, this clonotype turned up many times. The J gene is TRBJ2-2, the V gene TRBV25-1; D gene ambiguous. CDR3 length equals 14 residues. Trimming removed 5 bases from V and 3 bases from J, with 10 bases in between. Germline loops: CDR1 MGHDK, CDR2 SYGVNS. CDR3 residues: CASSLATYTGELFF. CDR3 nucleotides: TGTGCCAGCAGTTTGGCGACATACACCGGGGAGCTGTTTTTT.

V gene TRBV9 combines with J gene TRBJ1-5; D call uncertain. Germline assignment: CDR1 SGDLS and CDR2 YYNGEE. Between the trimmed V and J ends, which lost 0 bases and 14 bases, there was a span of 18 bases. This CDR3 spans 14 amino acids. The CDR3 nucleotides are TGTGCCAGCAGCGTAGGGTCGACTAGCGGGTATGAGCATTTT. This codes for CASSVGSTSGYEHF.

On this clonotype: One base away lies a much larger clone, so this may be a sequencing read error. The chain recombines TRBV19 with TRBJ1-5; 8 bases align to TRBD1. V lost 5 bases and J lost 0; bases outside the gene matches: 9. This CDR3 comprises 17 residues. The V gene's germline CDR1 is LNHDA and CDR2 SQIVND (reference sequence). The CDR3 reads CASSFRTGHDSNQPQHF. Written as DNA, the CDR3 is TGTGCCAGTAGTTTTCGGACAGGGCACGATAGCAATCAGCCCCAGCATTTT.